Listed below are T cell receptor beta chains from one sample, sequenced in a study of OX40 agonist ivuxolimab in advanced cancers. Assay: immunoSEQ multiplex PCR; the TCRdb copy retains only in-frame clones and omits some. The sample has about 40,000 clones, 88% seen once. The source was CD4+ or CD8+ T cells sorted from blood, collected in a trial of the OX40 agonist ivuxolimab. These receptors originate from an adult with an advanced solid tumor such as melanoma, head and neck, liver or kidney cancer. Each CDR3 is given with its conserved first and last residue. The order of the fields is D gene, clone size, J gene, V gene, CDR3 protein, CDR3 DNA. D genes are given only for firm matches. Where a row states a size, it is once, few, many or the class of an expanded clone; other rows omit it.

TRBD1	-	TRBJ2-7	TRBV7-3	CASSERGQGRSEQYF	TGTGCCAGCAGCGAGAGGGGACAGGGAAGATCCGAGCAGTACTTC
TRBD2	-	TRBJ2-7	TRBV29-1	CSVDLAGRLGYEQYF	TGCAGCGTTGACCTAGCGGGGAGGTTAGGCTACGAGCAGTACTTC
-	-	TRBJ2-7	TRBV27	CASRVGLEQYF	TGTGCCTCGAGGGTGGGACTCGAGCAGTACTTC
-	-	TRBJ1-2	TRBV7-9	CASSLAVSGYGYTF	TGTGCCAGCAGCTTAGCGGTGTCGGGCTATGGCTACACCTTC
TRBD1	-	TRBJ1-4	TRBV27	CASSLLTGTANEKLFF	TGTGCCAGCAGTTTATTGACCGGGACAGCTAATGAAAAACTGTTTTTT
-	-	TRBJ2-7	TRBV7-6	CASSPRPGDEQYF	TGTGCCAGCAGCCCCAGGCCGGGTGACGAGCAGTACTTC
-	-	TRBJ2-4	TRBV7-9	CASSLDTSTSPQAKNIQYF	TGTGCCAGCAGCTTAGACACCTCAACGTCCCCCCAGGCCAAAAACATTCAGTACTTC
TRBD2	-	TRBJ2-7	TRBV29-1	CSAASGNFYEQYF	TGCAGCGCCGCTAGCGGAAACTTCTACGAGCAGTACTTC
-	-	TRBJ2-7	TRBV5-6	CASSLGAPGSSYEQYF	TGTGCCAGCAGCTTGGGAGCGCCAGGGAGCTCCTACGAGCAGTACTTC
-	-	TRBJ1-1	TRBV6-1	CASSELRGAYTEAFF	TGTGCCAGCAGTGAACTTCGGGGGGCGTACACTGAAGCTTTCTTT
-	-	TRBJ2-7	TRBV15	CATSRPPGVSEAYEQYF	TGTGCCACCAGCAGGCCCCCCGGGGTGAGCGAGGCCTACGAGCAGTACTTC
TRBD2	-	TRBJ2-1	TRBV9	CASSVTAGATYNEQFF	TGTGCCAGCAGCGTAACGGCGGGAGCCACCTACAATGAGCAGTTCTTC
-	-	TRBJ2-4	TRBV6-1	CASSESQKSENIQYF	TGTGCCAGCAGTGAATCTCAGAAATCAGAAAACATTCAGTACTTC
-	once	TRBJ1-1	TRBV6-1	CASSEWALNTEAFF	TGTGCCAGCAGTGAATGGGCATTAAACACTGAAGCTTTCTTT
TRBD2	-	TRBJ2-7	TRBV19	CASSLLAGQSSYEQYF	TGTGCCAGTAGCCTTCTAGCGGGACAGTCCTCCTACGAGCAGTACTTC
-	-	TRBJ2-1	TRBV5-8	CASSLSDITNNEQFF	TGTGCCAGCAGCTTGTCGGATATAACTAACAATGAGCAGTTCTTC
TRBD1	-	TRBJ2-7	TRBV30	CAWSDGTGKSEQYF	TGTGCCTGGAGCGACGGGACAGGGAAATCGGAGCAGTACTTC
TRBD2	-	TRBJ2-3	TRBV7-9	CASSLALAGGLSTDTQYF	TGTGCCAGCAGCTTAGCTTTAGCGGGAGGCCTGAGCACAGATACGCAGTATTTT
TRBD2	-	TRBJ2-7	TRBV18	CASSPPETSSGYEQYF	TGTGCCAGCTCACCACCAGAGACTAGCTCGGGCTACGAGCAGTACTTC
-	few	TRBJ2-1	TRBV7-9	CASSGEVQEQFF	TGTGCCAGTTCTGGCGAGGTTCAGGAGCAGTTCTTC
-	-	TRBJ1-1	TRBV7-3	CASSALDRDGEAFF	TGTGCCAGCAGCGCCCTCGACAGAGACGGTGAAGCTTTCTTT
TRBD2	-	TRBJ2-2	TRBV27	CASSFSSMFSGFTGELFF	TGTGCCAGCAGTTTCTCCTCAATGTTTAGCGGGTTCACCGGGGAGCTGTTTTTT
-	-	TRBJ2-3	TRBV4-1	CASSQVLATDTQYF	TGCGCCAGCAGCCAAGTCTTGGCCACAGATACGCAGTATTTT
-	once	TRBJ2-7	TRBV28	CASSVRGTSYEQYF	TGTGCCAGCAGTGTTAGGGGGACTTCCTACGAGCAGTACTTC
-	few	TRBJ1-2	TRBV6-5	CASRPWGGECTF	TGTGCCAGCAGACCCTGGGGGGGGGAGTGCACCTTC
TRBD1	-	TRBJ2-7	TRBV4-1	CASSQRGTGVREQYF	TGCGCCAGCAGCCAACGTGGGACAGGGGTGAGAGAGCAGTACTTC
-	-	TRBJ2-1	TRBV30	CAWSKTRLGRNNEQFF	TGTGCCTGGAGTAAGACCCGACTAGGGCGTAACAATGAGCAGTTCTTC
TRBD1	few	TRBJ2-3	TRBV28	CASSLPGQGWADTQYF	TGTGCCAGCAGTCTACCGGGACAGGGGTGGGCAGATACGCAGTATTTT
TRBD2	-	TRBJ2-1	TRBV5-1	CASSYDLAGDSNEQFF	TGCGCCAGCAGCTACGACCTAGCGGGAGACTCCAATGAGCAGTTCTTC
TRBD1	-	TRBJ2-5	TRBV2	CASSGWTGEVETQYF	TGTGCCAGCAGTGGCTGGACAGGGGAGGTGGAGACCCAGTACTTC
-	-	TRBJ1-2	TRBV27	CASSSRVRYGYTF	TGTGCCAGCAGTTCCAGGGTTCGCTATGGCTACACCTTC
-	-	TRBJ1-5	TRBV4-1	CASSGVGALWPQHF	TGCGCCAGCAGTGGGGTGGGGGCCCTATGGCCCCAGCATTTT
TRBD2	-	TRBJ2-1	TRBV11-2	CASSLYAGANEQFF	TGTGCCAGCAGCTTGTATGCGGGAGCCAATGAGCAGTTCTTC
-	-	TRBJ1-1	TRBV6-5	CASSYSGGQEAFF	TGTGCCAGCAGTTACTCGGGAGGTCAGGAAGCTTTCTTT
TRBD2	-	TRBJ2-7	TRBV27	CASSSPTSGRFEQYF	TGTGCCAGCAGTTCGCCGACTAGCGGGAGGTTTGAGCAGTACTTC
-	-	TRBJ1-1	TRBV19	CASTLDNREAFF	TGTGCCAGTACCTTGGACAACCGGGAAGCTTTCTTT
-	-	TRBJ2-3	TRBV27	CASRPFFLGTDTQYF	TGTGCCAGCAGACCGTTCTTCCTAGGCACAGATACGCAGTATTTT
TRBD2	-	TRBJ2-7	TRBV7-2	CASSLGNGRYEQYF	TGTGCCAGCAGCTTAGGTAACGGGAGGTACGAGCAGTACTTC
-	-	TRBJ2-7	TRBV6-1	CASRDDSEYEQYF	TGTGCCAGCAGAGATGACAGCGAGTACGAGCAGTACTTC
TRBD2	-	TRBJ2-2	TRBV28	CAISPWAGGGTGELFF	TGTGCCATTTCCCCCTGGGCGGGAGGGGGAACCGGGGAGCTGTTTTTT
-	-	TRBJ2-7	TRBV11-2	CASSPPGFREQYF	TGTGCCAGCAGCCCCCCCGGGTTTAGGGAGCAGTACTTC
TRBD1	-	TRBJ2-7	TRBV7-6	CASSSGTGIPPYEQYF	TGTGCCAGCAGCTCCGGGACAGGGATCCCCCCCTACGAGCAGTACTTC
TRBD2	-	TRBJ2-1	TRBV4-1	CASSLTSGAYNEQFF	TGCGCCAGCAGCTTGACTAGCGGGGCCTACAATGAGCAGTTCTTC